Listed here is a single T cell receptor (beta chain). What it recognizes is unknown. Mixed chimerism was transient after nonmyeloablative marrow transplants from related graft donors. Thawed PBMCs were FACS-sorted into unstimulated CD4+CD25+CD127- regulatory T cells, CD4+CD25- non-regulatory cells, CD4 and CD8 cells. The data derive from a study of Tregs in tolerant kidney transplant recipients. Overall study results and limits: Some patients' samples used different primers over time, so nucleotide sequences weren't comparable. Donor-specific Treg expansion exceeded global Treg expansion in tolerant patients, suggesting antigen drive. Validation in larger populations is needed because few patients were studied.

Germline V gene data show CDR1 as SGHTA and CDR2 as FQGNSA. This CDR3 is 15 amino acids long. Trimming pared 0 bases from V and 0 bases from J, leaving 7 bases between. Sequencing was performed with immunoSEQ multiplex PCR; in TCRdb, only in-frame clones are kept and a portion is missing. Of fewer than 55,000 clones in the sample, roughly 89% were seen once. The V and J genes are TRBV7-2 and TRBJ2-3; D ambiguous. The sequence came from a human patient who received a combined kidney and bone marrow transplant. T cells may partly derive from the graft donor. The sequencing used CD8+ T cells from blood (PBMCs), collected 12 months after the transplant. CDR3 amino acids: CASSLASGSTDTQYF. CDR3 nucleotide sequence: TGTGCCAGCAGCTTAGCGTCTGGCAGCACAGATACGCAGTATTTT.